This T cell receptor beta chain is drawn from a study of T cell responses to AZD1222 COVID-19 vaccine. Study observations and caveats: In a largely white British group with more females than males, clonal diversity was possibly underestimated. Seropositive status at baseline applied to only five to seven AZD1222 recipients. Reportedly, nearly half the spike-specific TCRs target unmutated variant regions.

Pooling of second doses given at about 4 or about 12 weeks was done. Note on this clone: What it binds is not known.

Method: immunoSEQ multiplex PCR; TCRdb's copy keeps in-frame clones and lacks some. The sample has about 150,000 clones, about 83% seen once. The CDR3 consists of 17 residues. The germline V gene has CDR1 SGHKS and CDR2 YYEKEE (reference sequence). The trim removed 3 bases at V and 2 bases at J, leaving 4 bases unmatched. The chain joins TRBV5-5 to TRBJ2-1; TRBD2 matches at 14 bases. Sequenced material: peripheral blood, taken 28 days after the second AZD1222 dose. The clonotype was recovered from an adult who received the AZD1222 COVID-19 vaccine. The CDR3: CASSSGLAGGPYNEQFF. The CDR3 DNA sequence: TGTGCCAGCAGCTCAGGACTAGCGGGGGGTCCCTACAATGAGCAGTTCTTC.